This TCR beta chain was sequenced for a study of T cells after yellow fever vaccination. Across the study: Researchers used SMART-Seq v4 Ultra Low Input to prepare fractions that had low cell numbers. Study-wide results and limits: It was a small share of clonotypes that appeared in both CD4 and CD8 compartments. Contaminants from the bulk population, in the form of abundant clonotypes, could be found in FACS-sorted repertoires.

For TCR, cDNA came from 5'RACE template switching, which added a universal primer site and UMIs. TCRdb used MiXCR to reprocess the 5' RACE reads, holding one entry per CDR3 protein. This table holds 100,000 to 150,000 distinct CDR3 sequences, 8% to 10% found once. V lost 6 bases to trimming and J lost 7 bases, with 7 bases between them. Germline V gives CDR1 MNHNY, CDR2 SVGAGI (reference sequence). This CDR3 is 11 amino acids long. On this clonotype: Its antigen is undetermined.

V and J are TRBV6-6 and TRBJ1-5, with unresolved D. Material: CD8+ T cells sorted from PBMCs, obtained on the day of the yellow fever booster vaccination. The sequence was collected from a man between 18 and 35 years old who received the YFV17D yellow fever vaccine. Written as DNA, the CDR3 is TGTGCCAGCAGCTCCGAACAGCCCCAGCATTTT. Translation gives CASSSEQPQHF.